These 7 T cell receptor beta chains came from one sample sequenced in a study of CD8+CD57+ T cells in acquired aplastic anemia. Only patients with CD8+CD57+ cell expansion on flow cytometry were chosen for sequencing. Genomic DNA served as template for TCR beta VDJ and CDR3 profiling. TCRdb independently ran MiXCR on the reads; one entry per CDR3 protein. This sample has around 180,000 distinct CDR3 sequences, with about 50% found just once. Sequences were obtained from sorted CD4+, CD8+, or CD8+CD57+ T cells (not recorded which) from PBMCs. These receptors originate from a human donor with aplastic anemia.

V usage is TRBV10-2 and J usage is TRBJ1-1; D remains unclear. Germline V gene sequence: CDR1 WSHSY, CDR2 SAAADI. The V end lost 3 bases, the J end lost 0 bases, and 2 bases lay between the germline ends. The CDR3 extends over 12 amino acids. The CDR3 coding sequence is TGCGCCAGCAGTGAATTGAACACTGAAGCTTTCTTT. Amino acid sequence: CASSELNTEAFF.

The V and J genes are TRBV24-1 and TRBJ1-5; unclear D gene. V was clipped by 5 bases and J by 12 bases, with 19 bases between them. The CDR3 extends over 14 amino acids. Germline loops: CDR1 KGHDR, CDR2 SFDVKD. The CDR3 loop is CATSGGDGSDGQHF. The CDR3 DNA is TGTGCCACCAGTGGGGGTGATGGGAGTGACGGCCAGCATTTT.

The rearrangement uses TRBV19 and TRBJ1-4; maybe TRBD1 (5 bases). The CDR3 sequence is 13 residues long. Trimming stripped 5 bases from V and 5 bases from J, with 9 bases between. Looked up from germline, CDR1 is LNHDA and CDR2 is SQIVND (reference sequence). This CDR3 reads CASSRQSNEKLFF. DNA of the CDR3: TGTGCCAGTAGTCGACAGAGCAATGAAAAACTGTTTTTT.

On this clonotype itself: At one of its ends the junction is not consistent with the germline gene, which may arise from a read error. The chain recombines TRBV10-2 with TRBJ1-5; D gene ambiguous. The CDR3 spans 14 residues. Germline assignment: CDR1 WSHSY and CDR2 SAAADI. CDR3 bases: TGCGCCAGCAGGCAGGTCACCTACAATCAGCCCCGGCATTTT. This codes for CASRQVTYNQPRHF.

This clonotype was counted ten times or more. The chain carries TRBV19 and TRBJ1-4, with a weak D call TRBD1 (5 bases). The CDR3 covers 14 residues. Trimming took 3 bases from V and 7 from J, leaving 12 bases between them. The germline V gene encodes CDR1 LNHDA and CDR2 SQIVND (reference sequence). For the CDR3, the DNA is TGTGCCAGTAGTATTCTCGAGGGGACTGAAAAACTGTTTTTT. Translating it yields CASSILEGTEKLFF.

The chain joins TRBV12-3 or TRBV12-4 to TRBJ1-2, with unresolved D. Trimming took 1 base from V and 4 from J, leaving 10 bases between them. This CDR3 has 14 residues. This CDR3 is CASSLGRVVYGYTF. The CDR3, as DNA: TGTGCCAGCAGTTTAGGGAGAGTGGTCTATGGCTACACCTTC.

The V call is TRBV19, the J call TRBJ2-7; 8 nucleotides line up with TRBD2. Germline V lookup: CDR1 LNHDA, CDR2 SQIVND (reference sequence). Trimming cost V 1 base and J 0 bases; bases outside gene matches: 2. The CDR3 extends over 15 amino acids. The CDR3 nucleotides read TGTGCCAGTAGTATAGTCACTAGCGGCTCCTACGAGCAGTACTTC. It specifies CASSIVTSGSYEQYF.